The 25 T cell receptor beta chains reported below all come from one sample, sequenced in a study of beta chain features in type 1 diabetes. Regarding the study as a whole: Among patients with Type 1 diabetes, TCRB CDR3s were moderately but significantly shorter in every one of the four CD4+ subsets.

The antigens for these receptors are not known. Sequenced material consisted of expressed TCRB transcripts (all of the isolated RNA was reverse transcribed). The protocol was immunoSEQ multiplex PCR, while the TCRdb copy is restricted to in-frame clones and leaves out a portion. The sample lists some 160,000 clones, around 8.3% occurring once. The sequenced material came from central memory CD4+ T cells from blood. All receptors derive from a young woman with type 1 diabetes.

In its sample, this clone was seen a few times. This chain links TRBV19 with TRBJ2-3; 11 nucleotides line up with TRBD1. This CDR3 contains 15 residues. CDR1 and CDR2 (germline): LNHDA, SQIVND (reference sequence). Trimming cost V 7 bases and J 2 bases; bases outside gene matches: 5. CDR3 sequence: CASTRTGGNTDTQYF. Here the CDR3 DNA reads TGTGCCAGTACCCGGACAGGGGGCAACACAGATACGCAGTATTTT.

In nucleotides, the CDR3 is TGTGCCAGCAGTAGCGTGGAAGAGACCCAGTACTTC. Protein product: CASSSVEETQYF. The V and J genes are TRBV2 and TRBJ2-5; D gene ambiguous. Germline CDR1 is SNHLY and CDR2 is FYNNEI. V lost 5 bases to trimming and J lost 3 bases, with 7 bases between them. This CDR3 has 12 residues. Supplemented by reference TRBV2 and TRBJ2-5, the full variable domain reads EPEVTQTPSHQVTQMGQEVILRCVPISNHLYFYWYRQILGQKVEFLVSFYNNEISEKSEIFDDQFSVERPDGSNFTLKIRSTKLEDSAMYFCASSSVEETQYFGPGTRLLVL.

V and J are TRBV11-2 and TRBJ2-1, with D possibly matching TRBD1 (6 bases). The germline V gene has CDR1 SGHAT and CDR2 FQNNGV. This CDR3 is 15 amino acids long. Trimming stripped 3 bases from V and 2 bases from J, with 11 bases between. The CDR3 here is CASSFMTGPYNEQFF. The CDR3 nucleotides are TGTGCCAGCAGCTTTATGACAGGTCCCTACAATGAGCAGTTCTTC.

CDR3 nucleotides: TGTGCCAGCAGCTTATACCTAGCGGGAGGGACAGATACGCAGTATTTT. This translates into CASSLYLAGGTDTQYF. This chain connects TRBV7-3 to TRBJ2-3; 12 bases are a match to TRBD2. The V segment lost 2 bases and the J segment 3 bases; nucleotides outside the gene matches: 3. The CDR3 covers 16 residues. Germline loops: CDR1 SGHTA, CDR2 FQGTGA.

The chain joins TRBV10-3 to TRBJ1-1; 8 positions match TRBD1. Unmatched junction bases numbered 10, after V lost 6 bases and J lost 7 bases. The CDR3 is 14 amino acids. Germline CDR1 is ENHRY and CDR2 is SYGVKD. The CDR3 region has the DNA TGTGCCATCAGCCCGGGACAGGTAAAGGGTGAAGCTTTCTTT. Protein sequence: CAISPGQVKGEAFF.

This clone occurred a few times. The genes are TRBV4-1 and TRBJ2-1; D gene ambiguous. Germline values: CDR1 MGHRA, CDR2 YSYEKL. V was cut by 1 base and J by 4 bases, with 14 bases left in between. This CDR3 is 16 amino acids long. The CDR3 DNA follows: TGCGCCAGCAGCCAAGGAGGTGGCATCCGTTACAATGAGCAGTTCTTC. Its protein is CASSQGGGIRYNEQFF.

This clone was seen at least ten times. This rearrangement joins TRBV30 to TRBJ2-1, with D perhaps matching TRBD2 (6 bases). From germline, CDR1 is GTSNPN and CDR2 SVGIG (reference sequence). The CDR3 totals 13 residues. CDR3 loop: CAHTGAGSREQFF. The CDR3, as DNA: TGTGCTCACACTGGGGCGGGATCACGTGAGCAGTTCTTC.

There are a few counts of this clone. The chain couples TRBV5-1 to TRBJ2-1; 10 nucleotides line up with TRBD2. The V segment lost 2 bases and the J segment 0 bases; nucleotides outside the gene matches: 20. The CDR3 runs 22 residues. CDR1 and CDR2 (germline): SGHRS, YFSETQ. The CDR3: CASSFDSRVVTSGTSSYNEQFF. CDR3 DNA sequence: TGCGCCAGCAGCTTTGACAGCCGGGTTGTCACTAGCGGGACTAGCTCCTACAATGAGCAGTTCTTC.

V gene TRBV6-5 combines with J gene TRBJ2-7; 8 bases agree with TRBD1. The germline V gene encodes CDR1 MNHEY and CDR2 SVGAGI. J lost 2 bases, V lost 8 bases, and 5 bases had no gene match. The CDR3 runs 13 residues. CDR3 nucleotide sequence: TGTGCCAGCGCCCCGACAGGGGCCTACGAGCAGTACTTC. Translation gives CASAPTGAYEQYF.

This clone turned up a few times. This sequence joins TRBV28 and TRBJ1-1; TRBD1 matches 9 bases. Germline V CDR1 and CDR2: MDHEN, SYDVKM. This CDR3 is built from 14 residues. The V segment lost 3 bases and the J segment 6 bases; nucleotides outside the gene matches: 5. For the CDR3, the DNA is TGTGCCAGCAGTTTCGGGACAGGGATCGCTGAAGCTTTCTTT. Translation gives CASSFGTGIAEAFF.

This clone occurred a few times. The genes are TRBV4-3 and TRBJ2-1, with 10 bases identical to TRBD2. The V gene's germline CDR1 is LGHNA and CDR2 YSLEER. The CDR3 runs 15 residues. The V gene end was trimmed by 5 bases and the J gene end by 5 bases; junction bases not matched to a gene: 6. CDR3 protein: CASSALAGVHNEQFF. The CDR3 nucleotides are TGCGCCAGCAGCGCCCTAGCGGGAGTGCACAATGAGCAGTTCTTC.

This clone appeared a few times. Here the CDR3 reads CASSDRASGNTIYF. In DNA, the CDR3 is TGTGCCAGCAGCGACAGAGCCTCTGGAAACACCATATATTTT. V and J are TRBV11-3 and TRBJ1-3; possibly TRBD1 for D (5 bases). The CDR3 runs to 14 residues. V lost 5 bases to trimming and J lost 0 bases, with 8 bases between them. Germline values: CDR1 SGHNT, CDR2 YENEEA.

The rearrangement uses TRBV5-1 and TRBJ2-7; no reliable D call. Germline lookup yields CDR1 SGHRS and CDR2 YFSETQ. The CDR3 totals 15 residues. Deletions cut 7 bases from V and 0 bases from J, with 17 bases between. The CDR3 loop is CASRRLPQISYEQYF. CDR3 in DNA: TGCGCCAGCCGCCGCCTTCCGCAGATCTCCTACGAGCAGTACTTC.

The sample holds a few counts of this clone. V gene TRBV4-3 combines with J gene TRBJ2-1, with 9 positions matching TRBD2. The CDR3 sequence is 16 residues long. CDR1 and CDR2 (germline): LGHNA, YSLEER. V shed 1 base, J shed 2 bases, and the junction held 3 bases outside the gene matches. DNA for the CDR3: TGCGCCAGCAGCCAAGGACTAGCGGAAGCCTACAATGAGCAGTTCTTC. It encodes CASSQGLAEAYNEQFF.

This clone was counted only a few times. The gene calls are TRBV9 and TRBJ1-5; tentative D call: TRBD1 (6 bases). V was pared by 3 bases and J by 4 bases, with 14 bases between. Looked up from germline, CDR1 is SGDLS and CDR2 is YYNGEE. This CDR3 region has 15 residues. CDR3 DNA sequence: TGTGCCAGCAGCGCCGGACAGCGACATAATCAGCCCCAGCATTTT. Translating it yields CASSAGQRHNQPQHF.

This clone was recorded a few times. The J gene is TRBJ2-2, the V gene TRBV19; D is uncertain. The germline CDR1 and CDR2 sequences are LNHDA and SQIVND (reference sequence). Trimming stripped 3 bases from V and 0 bases from J, with 8 bases between. This CDR3 is 15 amino acids long. CDR3 in DNA: TGTGCCAGTAGTATTGACACCTCGAACACCGGGGAGCTGTTTTTT. Its translation is CASSIDTSNTGELFF.

This clone was detected many times. The gene calls are TRBV9 and TRBJ2-5, with D uncertain. The CDR3 is 14 amino acids. Per the germline V gene, CDR1 is SGDLS and CDR2 is YYNGEE. Trimming left V 0 bases short and J 5 bases short, with 11 bases between. The CDR3 sequence: CASSVGPGGETQYF. CDR3 DNA: TGTGCCAGCAGCGTAGGTCCAGGTGGCGAGACCCAGTACTTC.

This chain connects TRBV4-3 to TRBJ1-2; TRBD1 agrees at 7 bases. The CDR3 length is 13 residues. Trimming at V came to 4 bases and at J to 9 bases, leaving 8 bases not matched to a gene. The germline V gene encodes CDR1 LGHNA and CDR2 YSLEER. The DNA for the CDR3 is TGCGCCAGCAGCCGCGACAGGGATCGAAGCTACACCTTC. Translating gives CASSRDRDRSYTF.

In this sample, this clone turned up a few times. This chain connects TRBV10-3 to TRBJ1-1; D unclear. Per the germline V gene, CDR1 is ENHRY and CDR2 is SYGVKD. Trimming cost V 2 bases and J 4 bases, with 8 bases left between them. This CDR3 spans 13 amino acids. The CDR3 is CAISEDPGTEAFF. CDR3 bases: TGTGCCATCAGTGAGGACCCGGGCACTGAAGCTTTCTTT.

Notes on this clone: Without the conserved terminal phenylalanine or tryptophan, this CDR3 likely stems from a read error. The DNA is omitted, as the CDR3 cannot be located on it reliably, and the CDR3 follows TCRdb's listing. The chain couples TRBV28 to TRBJ1-2; the D call of TRBD1 is as the table states it, not checked on the DNA. Germline V CDR1 and CDR2: MDHEN, SYDVKM. Termini included, the CDR3 measures 16 amino acids. CDR3 amino acids: CASSLRDRFFNDYASV.

The chain carries TRBV5-1 and TRBJ2-1, with 9 bases fitting TRBD2. V trimming: 9 bases; J trimming: 5 bases; junction bases outside the gene matches: 9. There are 14 residues in the CDR3. CDR1 is SGHRS, CDR2 YFSETQ, per germline. In nucleotides, the CDR3 is TGCGCCACTAGATGGACTAGCGCAAACAATGAGCAGTTCTTC. As protein: CATRWTSANNEQFF.

This sequence joins TRBV4-3 and TRBJ2-3; 7 bases agree with TRBD2. The CDR3 contains 16 residues. The V gene end was trimmed by 1 base and the J gene end by 4 bases; junction bases not matched to a gene: 8. Germline CDR1 and CDR2: LGHNA and YSLEER. The CDR3 here is CASSQVGLPTSDTQYF. The DNA of the CDR3 is TGCGCCAGCAGCCAAGTGGGACTACCGACCTCAGATACGCAGTATTTT.

Only one count was recorded for this clone. The chain combines TRBV29-1 with TRBJ2-7; D call uncertain. V lost 6 bases and J lost 0, with 15 bases in between. The CDR3 spans 14 residues. Germline CDR1 and CDR2: SQVTM and ANQGSEA. The CDR3: CSVRKTSSSYEQYF. The CDR3 coding sequence is TGCAGCGTCCGTAAAACTTCTAGCTCCTACGAGCAGTACTTC.

This clone was recorded a few times. V is TRBV7-2 and J is TRBJ2-7; 14 bases map to TRBD2. The CDR3 is 14 amino acids. Germline V gene sequence: CDR1 SGHTA, CDR2 FQGNSA. J was trimmed by 7 bases and V by 5 bases; bases with no gene match: 4. CDR3 sequence reads: CASSGLAGGTEQYF. CDR3 DNA sequence: TGTGCCAGCAGCGGACTAGCGGGGGGCACGGAGCAGTACTTC.

The sample holds a few counts of this clone. J is TRBJ2-5 and V is TRBV5-1; no definite D call. The CDR3 is 13 residues long. Germline values: CDR1 SGHRS, CDR2 YFSETQ. V lost 1 base, J lost 2 bases, and 6 bases lay in between. CDR3 sequence: CASSLMLQETQYF. The CDR3 DNA reads as TGCGCCAGCAGCTTGATGCTACAAGAGACCCAGTACTTC.